This T cell receptor beta chain is from a study of blood T cell repertoires in COVID-19. CDR1 and CDR2 from the germline V gene are DFQATT and SNEGSKA (reference sequence). The CDR3 spans 17 residues. J was trimmed by 3 bases and V by 3 bases; bases with no gene match: 10. Original analysis: Scientists estimated how many nucleated cells there were by amplifying reference gene primers. TCRdb keeps only in-frame clones here, not all; method: immunoSEQ multiplex PCR. The V and J calls and clone size come from that table; D and trimming were worked out from the DNA. The data contain some 160,000 clones, around 81% of them singletons. Participants were aged about 18 to 95 years, lived in 24 US areas, and enrolled virtually. Participant-given clinical history determined each cohort assignment.

V is TRBV20-1 and J is TRBJ2-1, with 11 bases identical to TRBD2. The sample consisted of PBMCs or T cells enriched from blood (not recorded which). The receptor's source is a woman aged 35 to 49 who had recovered from COVID-19. DNA of the CDR3: TGCAGTGCTAGTTATGATAGCGGGAGGGGGAACTACAATGAGCAGTTCTTC. It specifies CSASYDSGRGNYNEQFF.